This T cell receptor (beta chain) stems from a study of blood T cell repertoires in COVID-19. About the study: Donors in the United States, Italy and Spain gave samples during acute or convalescent COVID-19.

CDR1 is MNHEY and CDR2 is SMNVEV in the germline V gene (reference sequence). CDR3 length equals 18 residues. Trimming took 5 bases from V and 6 from J; bases not matched to a gene: 16. Source study methods: Estimation of nucleated cell counts was performed using reference gene primer amplification. The assay was immunoSEQ multiplex PCR, and TCRdb's table has in-frame clones only and misses some. V and J calls and clone size are given by that table; D and trimming were obtained from the DNA. The table includes about 400,000 clones, around 87% detected once. The sequenced sample consisted of PBMCs or T cells enriched from blood (not recorded which). The chain links TRBV27 to TRBJ2-1, with 10 bases fitting TRBD1. The clonotype comes from a man aged 35 to 55 in a cohort exposed to, infected with or recovered from COVID-19 (not recorded which). The DNA of the CDR3 is TGTGCCAGCAGTGCAAGGTTCGCCGGGACAGGGGTCTCCAATGAGCAGTTCTTC. Translation gives CASSARFAGTGVSNEQFF.